The 8 T cell receptor beta chains listed next were all sequenced from one sample in a study of human T cells and chemical hapten exposure. Stated time point: patch test 3, about 24 weeks after DPC sensitization. Sample treatment: therapeutic diphenylcyclopropenone sensitization with weekly scalp DPC. MiXCR, run by TCRdb on the RACE reads, gives a single entry per CDR3 protein. In the table there are about 120,000 distinct CDR3 sequences, roughly 10% of which are singletons. The sequenced sample was whole blood, obtained in connection with sensitization to the hapten diphenylcyclopropenone (DPC). These TCRs come from a woman in her 50s with alopecia areata. Some clones in this sample may be carry-over from other donors' samples.

The table lists this clonotype with a few counts. This chain links TRBV6-6 with TRBJ2-6; the D call may be TRBD1 or TRBD2 (6 bases each). Germline CDR1 is MNHNY and CDR2 is SVGAGI (reference sequence). This CDR3 comprises 15 residues. Trimming shortened V by 6 bases and J by 5 bases, and 14 bases separated the two germline ends. This chain's CDR3 is CASSHRGPWANVLTF. CDR3 coding DNA: TGTGCCAGCAGCCACCGGGGGCCCTGGGCCAACGTCCTGACTTTC.

This chain connects TRBV3-1 to TRBJ2-7, with 16 bases lining up with TRBD2. The CDR3 contains 18 residues. Germline CDR1 and CDR2: LGHDT and YNNKEL (reference sequence). J gave up 2 bases and V 6 bases, and 10 bases lay outside the gene matches. DNA of the CDR3: TGTGCCAGCAGGGGACTAGCGGGGGGGGCCTCGGGGGCCTACGAGCAGTACTTC. Translated: CASRGLAGGASGAYEQYF.

This clonotype came up a few times. The rearrangement joins TRBV5-6 to TRBJ1-1; D gene uncertain. The CDR3 extends over 14 amino acids. V was cut by 2 bases and J by 3 bases, with 11 bases left in between. The germline V gene encodes CDR1 SGHDT and CDR2 YYEEEE. CDR3: CASSFGECYTEAFF. CDR3 DNA sequence: TGTGCCAGCAGCTTTGGAGAATGTTACACTGAAGCTTTCTTT.

In this sample, this clonotype turned up a few times. This chain joins TRBV10-3 and TRBJ2-6, with 10 positions matching TRBD1. Germline V gene lookup returns CDR1 ENHRY and CDR2 SYGVKD. The CDR3 has 18 residues. The ends lost 3 bases at V and 2 bases at J; junction bases unmatched: 7. The CDR3 coding sequence is TGTGCCATCAGTGAAAGGGACAGGGGAATGACTGGGGCCAACGTCCTGACTTTC. Translating it yields CAISERDRGMTGANVLTF.

This clonotype was seen a few times. J is TRBJ2-5 and V is TRBV20-1; unclear D gene. The CDR3 totals 10 residues. V shed 3 bases and J shed 6 bases, with 5 bases lying between them. The V gene's germline CDR1 is DFQATT and CDR2 SNEGSKA (reference sequence). Here the CDR3 DNA reads TGCAGTGCTAGCCAGAAGACCCAGTACTTC. Translation: CSASQKTQYF.

There are many counts of this clonotype. The genes are TRBV28 and TRBJ2-1; D is undetermined. V was trimmed by 5 bases and J by 0 bases, leaving 8 bases between them. This CDR3 contains 14 residues. Germline CDR1 reads MDHEN; CDR2 reads SYDVKM. The CDR3 sequence: CASSPRSSYNEQFF. The CDR3, as DNA: TGTGCCAGCAGTCCTAGGAGCTCCTACAATGAGCAGTTCTTC.

This chain joins TRBV12-3 or TRBV12-4 and TRBJ1-5; D gene uncertain. This CDR3 comprises 18 residues. The germline V and J ends were trimmed by 2 bases and 0 bases, with 17 bases remaining between them. The CDR3 sequence: CASSLHPGHHYSNQPQHF. In DNA, the CDR3 is TGTGCCAGCAGTTTACATCCGGGTCATCATTATAGCAATCAGCCCCAGCATTTT.

The CDR3 loop is CATSDPTSGGAFF. CDR3 in DNA: TGTGCCACCAGTGATCCCACTAGCGGGGGGGCGTTCTTC. The chain combines TRBV24-1 with TRBJ2-1, with 13 nucleotides matching TRBD2. Germline CDR1 reads KGHDR; CDR2 reads SFDVKD. V shed 3 bases and J 15 bases; nucleotides not matched to a gene: 4. CDR3 length: 13 amino acids.